This T cell receptor (beta chain) was documented in a study of cytomegalovirus exposure and HLA in healthy donors. The CDR3 extends over 15 amino acids. The V end was cut by 5 bases, the J end by 4 bases, with 17 bases between. Germline loops: CDR1 SGHTA, CDR2 FQGNSA. PCR amplification relied on 60 Vbeta primers (plus 13 Jbeta primers). Sequencing was performed with immunoSEQ multiplex PCR; in TCRdb, only in-frame clones are kept and a portion is missing. In the table there are around 63,000 clones, approximately 78% of which are singletons. Sequenced: PBMCs. The rearrangement joins TRBV7-2 to TRBJ1-2, with a possible D match to TRBD1 (6 bases). The origin of this receptor is a young woman in good health and CMV-seronegative. CDR3 nucleotides: TGTGCCAGCAGCGTCGGAACAGGGTCGGCCTATGGCTACACCTTC. Protein: CASSVGTGSAYGYTF.